This TCR beta chain derives from a study of CD8+CD57+ T cells in acquired aplastic anemia. Study context: Sorted CD4+ and CD8+ cells gave an average of approximately 3.1 ug of DNA.

Profiling that covered TCR beta VDJ and CDR3 relied on genomic DNA as its template. One entry per CDR3 protein, called by TCRdb with MiXCR from the reads. This table holds hundreds of thousands of distinct CDR3 sequences, roughly 64% found once. This clonotype showed up many times. Trimming cost V 6 bases and J 4 bases; bases outside gene matches: 13. Looked up from germline, CDR1 is MNHEY and CDR2 is SVGEGT. The CDR3 is made up of 17 amino acids. The rearrangement uses TRBV6-2 or TRBV6-3 and TRBJ1-1; 11 bases align to TRBD1. The sequenced sample was sorted CD4+, CD8+, or CD8+CD57+ T cells (not recorded which) from PBMCs. The TCR comes from a human donor in good health, serving as a control. This CDR3 is CASRELGQGAVGTEAFF. CDR3 coding DNA: TGTGCCAGCAGAGAACTTGGACAGGGGGCGGTCGGCACTGAAGCTTTCTTT.